The rows below give T cell receptor beta chains drawn from one sample of a study of blood T cell repertoires in COVID-19. Here immunoSEQ multiplex PCR was the method, and the copy in TCRdb shows in-frame clones only, minus some. The sample lists 110,000 or so clones, about 80% occurring once. Sequencing was done on a sample of peripheral blood. Receptors originate from an older man with acute or convalescent COVID-19. CDR3s include the opening cysteine and the closing phenylalanine or tryptophan.

CDR3aa	j_gene	v_gene
CASSGGGDQEQYF	TRBJ2-7	TRBV2
CASSQEGTGSGTGELFF	TRBJ2-2	TRBV3-1/TRBV3-2
CASSDDSYDSYNEQFF	TRBJ2-1	TRBV6-4
CASSPPGQGARTGELFF	TRBJ2-2	TRBV7-3
CASSQPFGARGYTF	TRBJ1-2	TRBV9
CASTSTRQGGTEAFF	TRBJ1-1	TRBV19
CATSRGTGTLNGYTF	TRBJ1-2	TRBV15
CASSAGQLGETQYF	TRBJ2-5	TRBV5-5
CASSRDRDSPLHF	TRBJ1-6	TRBV19
CATSRIAGGRSGANVLTF	TRBJ2-6	TRBV15